Listed here are 24 T cell receptor beta chains from one sample, sequenced in a study of blood T cell repertoires in COVID-19. The data were produced by immunoSEQ multiplex PCR, yet TCRdb's version contains in-frame clones alone and is incomplete. The table lists around 190,000 clones, roughly 88% of them singletons. Sequencing used peripheral blood. The source of these receptors is a human donor in a cohort sampled during active COVID-19.

This chain links TRBV5-6 with TRBJ1-3; no clear D gene. This CDR3 has 14 residues. Trimming stripped 4 bases from V and 4 bases from J, with 12 bases between. Germline values: CDR1 SGHDT, CDR2 YYEEEE. CDR3 protein: CASSGDLSGNTIYF. DNA for the CDR3: TGTGCCAGCAGCGGCGACTTGTCGGGAAACACCATATATTTT.

The chain couples TRBV11-3 to TRBJ2-3, with D perhaps matching TRBD2 (6 bases). The germline V and J ends were trimmed by 0 bases and 7 bases, with 11 bases remaining between them. The CDR3 is 14 residues long. Germline V CDR1 and CDR2: SGHNT, YENEEA. CDR3 nucleotide sequence: TGTGCCAGCAGCTTAGACGGGAGTTTTAATACGCAGTATTTT. Translation gives CASSLDGSFNTQYF. The entire variable domain, with the rest obtained from reference TRBV11-3 and TRBJ2-3, is as follows: EAGVVQSPRYKIIEKKQPVAFWCNPISGHNTLYWYLQNLGQGPELLIRYENEEAVDDSQLPKDRFSAERLKGVDSTLKIQPAELGDSAVYLCASSLDGSFNTQYFGPGTRLTVL.

The rearrangement links TRBV28 to TRBJ2-3, with TRBD2 matching 10 bases. Germline CDR1 and CDR2: MDHEN and SYDVKM. Trimming at V came to 6 bases and at J to 1 base, leaving 7 bases not matched to a gene. The CDR3 runs 16 residues. The chain's CDR3 is CASRSPLAGGTDTQYF. Written as DNA, the CDR3 is TGTGCCAGCAGATCGCCCCTAGCGGGAGGCACAGATACGCAGTATTTT.

The chain has TRBV5-1 and TRBJ2-5; D gene ambiguous. CDR1 is SGHRS, CDR2 YFSETQ, per germline. V lost 0 bases and J lost 0, with 9 bases in between. This CDR3 contains 15 residues. CDR3 coding DNA: TGCGCCAGCAGCTTGGTCCCCAGGAACCAAGAGACCCAGTACTTC. As protein: CASSLVPRNQETQYF.

This clone turned up a few times. This chain joins TRBV28 and TRBJ2-7; tentatively, D is TRBD1 (5 bases). Deletions cut 4 bases from V and 4 bases from J, with 14 bases between. CDR1 is MDHEN and CDR2 is SYDVKM in the germline V gene. This CDR3 contains 14 residues. The CDR3 nucleotides are TGTGCCAGCAGTTCCCTGGGGCGCCAGTACGAGCAGTACTTC. Translation gives CASSSLGRQYEQYF.

The rearrangement joins TRBV3-1 (or the pseudogene TRBV3-2) to TRBJ2-7, with D tentatively TRBD1 (7 bases). The CDR3 has 16 residues. Germline assignment: CDR1 LGHDT and CDR2 YNNKEL (reference sequence). The ends were cut back, 2 bases at V and 5 bases at J, with 19 bases in the middle. The CDR3 DNA reads as TGTGCCAGCAGCCAATACAGACAGGGTCCGGGGGACGAGCAGTACTTC. The encoded protein is CASSQYRQGPGDEQYF.

This rearrangement joins TRBV6-4 to TRBJ2-1, with 9 bases fitting TRBD1. Germline values: CDR1 MRHNA, CDR2 SNTAGT. CDR3 length equals 15 residues. V was pared by 8 bases and J by 3 bases, with 8 bases of the junction left unmatched. CDR3 nucleotides: TGTGCCAGCGGCCCCGGACAGGGGCACTACAATGAGCAGTTCTTC. As protein: CASGPGQGHYNEQFF.

The chain carries TRBV4-2 and TRBJ2-3; D is possibly TRBD1 (5 bases). The V end was cut by 4 bases, the J end by 5 bases, with 13 bases between. The germline CDR1 and CDR2 sequences are LGHNA and YNFKEQ. CDR3 length: 14 residues. CDR3 coding DNA: TGTGCCAGCAGCCGTGGAATGACAGAAGATACGCAGTATTTT. This codes for CASSRGMTEDTQYF.

This clone was seen repeatedly, ten times or more. The chain couples TRBV7-2 to TRBJ2-7, with D unresolved. The V and J ends lost 3 bases and 3 bases respectively, with 6 bases between them. Germline assignment: CDR1 SGHTA and CDR2 FQGNSA. CDR3 length equals 12 residues. As DNA, the CDR3 is TGTGCCAGCAGCTTTGAGCGCTACGAGCAGTACTTC. It translates to CASSFERYEQYF.

J is TRBJ2-5 and V is TRBV28; D is perhaps TRBD2 (6 bases). V lost 4 bases to trimming and J lost 5 bases, with 8 bases between them. CDR3 length equals 12 residues. The germline V gene has CDR1 MDHEN and CDR2 SYDVKM. The CDR3 loop reads CASSSGTETQYF. The CDR3 nucleotides read TGTGCCAGCAGTTCAGGGACTGAGACCCAGTACTTC.

V usage is TRBV27 and J usage is TRBJ1-5; no definite D call. Germline loops: CDR1 MNHEY, CDR2 SMNVEV (reference sequence). V was clipped by 5 bases and J by 2 bases, with 4 bases between them. The length of the CDR3 is 12 residues. CDR3 coding DNA: TGTGCCAGCAGTGAGCGCAATCAGCCCCAGCATTTT. It yields the protein CASSERNQPQHF.

V gene TRBV12-5 combines with J gene TRBJ2-7, with D possibly matching TRBD1 (7 bases). This CDR3 spans 13 amino acids. The V gene's germline CDR1 is LGHNT and CDR2 FRNRAP. V was shortened by 6 bases and J by 4 bases, with 13 bases between the two germline ends. CDR3: CASGPGGMYEQYF. CDR3 bases: TGTGCTAGTGGGCCAGGGGGGATGTACGAGCAGTACTTC. The full variable domain, its missing parts supplied by reference TRBV12-5 and TRBJ2-7, is DARVTQTPRHKVTEMGQEVTMRCQPILGHNTVFWYRQTMMQGLELLAYFRNRAPLDDSGMPKDRFSAEMPDATLATLKIQPSEPRDSAVYFCASGPGGMYEQYFGPGTRLTVT.

This chain connects TRBV7-6 to TRBJ2-3, with a possible D match to TRBD1 (6 bases). Deletions cut 5 bases from V and 3 bases from J, with 18 bases between. The CDR3 runs to 16 residues. The germline V gene has CDR1 SGHVS and CDR2 FNYEAQ. For the CDR3, the DNA is TGTGCCAGCAGCACGCATACAGGGCCCCTGACAGATACGCAGTATTTT. Translation gives CASSTHTGPLTDTQYF.

This sequence joins TRBV28 and TRBJ1-2; TRBD1 agrees at 7 bases. Trimming cost V 5 bases and J 0 bases; bases outside gene matches: 6. Germline V gene data show CDR1 as MDHEN and CDR2 as SYDVKM. This CDR3 is 15 amino acids long. Written as DNA, the CDR3 is TGTGCCAGCAGTGGTACAGGGGTAACTAACTATGGCTACACCTTC. Translated, it gives CASSGTGVTNYGYTF.

The V and J genes are TRBV4-1 and TRBJ2-1; 8 bases agree with TRBD1. This CDR3 has 15 residues. V was pared by 2 bases and J by 2 bases, with 2 bases of the junction left unmatched. Looked up from germline, CDR1 is MGHRA and CDR2 is YSYEKL. CDR3 residues: CASSQNRGAYNEQFF. Written as DNA, the CDR3 is TGCGCCAGCAGCCAAAACAGGGGGGCCTACAATGAGCAGTTCTTC.

This clone was detected only once. The chain couples TRBV4-1 to TRBJ2-7; D is ambiguous. The V end was cut by 4 bases, the J end by 1 base, with 14 bases between. From germline, CDR1 is MGHRA and CDR2 YSYEKL. This CDR3 contains 15 residues. DNA for the CDR3: TGCGCCAGCAGCCCTCGAGAGCTTGAATCCTACGAGCAGTACTTC. Translating gives CASSPRELESYEQYF.

The rearrangement uses TRBV7-8 and TRBJ1-5, with D perhaps matching TRBD1 (5 bases). This CDR3 is built from 14 residues. Germline V gene sequence: CDR1 SGHVS, CDR2 FQNEAQ. Deletions cut 5 bases from V and 6 bases from J, with 14 bases between. The CDR3, as DNA: TGTGCCAGCAGCCTATGGACATCGACTCAGCCCCAGCATTTT. This encodes CASSLWTSTQPQHF.

The V and J genes are TRBV9 and TRBJ2-1; the match to TRBD2 covers 7 bases. Trimming at V came to 2 bases and at J to 6 bases, leaving 8 bases not matched to a gene. The CDR3 runs to 15 residues. Germline CDR1 SGDLS, CDR2 YYNGEE. The CDR3, as DNA: TGTGCCAGCAGCGTTGGCGGGAGCTGGGGCAATGAGCAGTTCTTC. Encoded protein: CASSVGGSWGNEQFF.

The rearrangement links TRBV2 to TRBJ1-4; D is undetermined. This CDR3 contains 14 residues. Germline lookup yields CDR1 SNHLY and CDR2 FYNNEI. V lost 4 bases and J 5 bases, leaving 11 bases between the germline ends. CDR3 region: CASSGELLNEKLFF. The CDR3 DNA sequence: TGTGCCAGCAGTGGAGAACTGCTGAATGAAAAACTGTTTTTT.

V is TRBV10-2 and J is TRBJ1-4, with D possibly matching TRBD1 (6 bases). The CDR3 runs to 15 residues. V was trimmed by 0 bases and J by 4 bases, leaving 9 bases between them. The germline V gene has CDR1 WSHSY and CDR2 SAAADI. CDR3 sequence (DNA): TGCGCCAGCAGTGAGTCGGGGGCAGGTAATGAAAAACTGTTTTTT. Translated, it gives CASSESGAGNEKLFF.

This chain connects TRBV19 to TRBJ1-2, with 10 bases fitting TRBD1. Trimming cost V 3 bases and J 3 bases; bases outside gene matches: 4. Germline CDR1 reads LNHDA; CDR2 reads SQIVND (reference sequence). The CDR3 has 15 amino acids. The CDR3 sequence is CASSMTGGAYYGYTF. The CDR3 bases are TGTGCCAGTAGTATGACAGGGGGCGCCTACTATGGCTACACCTTC.

The chain has TRBV25-1 and TRBJ2-7, with 9 nucleotides matching TRBD1. The germline V gene has CDR1 MGHDK and CDR2 SYGVNS. V shed 5 bases and J 2 bases; nucleotides not matched to a gene: 10. The CDR3 is 16 amino acids. The CDR3 DNA reads as TGTGCCAGCAGTTCGGGACAGGGAATGTTCCCCTACGAGCAGTACTTC. It specifies CASSSGQGMFPYEQYF.

The chain joins TRBV28 to TRBJ2-7; possibly TRBD2 for D (7 bases). Looked up from germline, CDR1 is MDHEN and CDR2 is SYDVKM. The CDR3 covers 15 residues. V lost 7 bases, J lost 0 bases, and 16 bases lay in between. The CDR3 sequence is CASTSPRGASYEQYF. The CDR3 bases are TGTGCCAGCACCAGCCCCCGGGGGGCCTCCTACGAGCAGTACTTC.

This clone was seen only once. The chain is built from TRBV6-5 and TRBJ1-5, with a weak D call TRBD1 (6 bases). CDR1 and CDR2 (germline): MNHEY, SVGAGI. This CDR3 region has 15 residues. V lost 5 bases and J 1 base, leaving 12 bases between the germline ends. DNA for the CDR3: TGTGCCAGCAGTAGAGGGACAATCAGCAATCAGCCCCAGCATTTT. Protein sequence: CASSRGTISNQPQHF.